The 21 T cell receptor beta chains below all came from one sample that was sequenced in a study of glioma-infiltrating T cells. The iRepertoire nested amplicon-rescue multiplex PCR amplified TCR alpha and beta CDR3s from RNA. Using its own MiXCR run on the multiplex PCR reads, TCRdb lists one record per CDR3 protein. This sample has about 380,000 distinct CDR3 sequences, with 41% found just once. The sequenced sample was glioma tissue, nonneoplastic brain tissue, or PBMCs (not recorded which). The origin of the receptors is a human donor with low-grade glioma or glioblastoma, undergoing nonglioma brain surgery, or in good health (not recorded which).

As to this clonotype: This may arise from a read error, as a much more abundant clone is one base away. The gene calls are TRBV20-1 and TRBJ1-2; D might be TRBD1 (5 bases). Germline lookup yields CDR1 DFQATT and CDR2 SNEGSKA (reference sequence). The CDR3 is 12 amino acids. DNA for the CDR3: TGCAGTGGTAGAAACAGGATCTATGGCTACACCTTC. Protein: CSGRNRIYGYTF.

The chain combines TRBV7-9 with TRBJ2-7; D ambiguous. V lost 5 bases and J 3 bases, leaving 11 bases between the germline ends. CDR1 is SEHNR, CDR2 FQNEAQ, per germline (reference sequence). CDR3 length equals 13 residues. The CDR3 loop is CASSPDSHYEQYF. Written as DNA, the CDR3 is TGTGCCAGCAGCCCAGACTCCCACTACGAGCAGTACTTC.

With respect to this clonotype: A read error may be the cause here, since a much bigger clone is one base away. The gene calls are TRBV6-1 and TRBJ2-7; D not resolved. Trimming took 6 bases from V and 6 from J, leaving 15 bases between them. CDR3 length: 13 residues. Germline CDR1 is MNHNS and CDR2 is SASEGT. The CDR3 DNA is TGTGCCAGCAGAAAAACCACTGAAGGCGAGCAGTACTTC. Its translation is CASRKTTEGEQYF.

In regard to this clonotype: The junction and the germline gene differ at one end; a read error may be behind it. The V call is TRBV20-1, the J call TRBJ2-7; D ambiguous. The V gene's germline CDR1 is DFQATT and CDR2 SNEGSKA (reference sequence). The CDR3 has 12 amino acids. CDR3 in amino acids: CSGRDDTYEQYF. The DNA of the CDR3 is TGCAGTGGTAGAGATGACACCTACGAGCAGTACTTC.

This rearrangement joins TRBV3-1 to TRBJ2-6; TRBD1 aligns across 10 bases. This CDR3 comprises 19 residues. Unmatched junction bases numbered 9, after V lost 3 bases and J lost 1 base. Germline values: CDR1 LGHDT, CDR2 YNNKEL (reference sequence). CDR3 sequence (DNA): TGTGCCAGCAGCCATTTATGGACAGGGGGAGCGTCTGGGGCCAACGTCCTGACTTTC. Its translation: CASSHLWTGGASGANVLTF.

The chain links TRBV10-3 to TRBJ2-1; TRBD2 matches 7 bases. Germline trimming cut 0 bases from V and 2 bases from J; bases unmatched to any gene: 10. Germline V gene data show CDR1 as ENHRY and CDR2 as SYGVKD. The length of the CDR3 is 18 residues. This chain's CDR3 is CAISESYSGGGAYNEQFF. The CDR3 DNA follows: TGTGCCATCAGTGAGTCTTATTCCGGGGGAGGGGCCTACAATGAGCAGTTCTTC.

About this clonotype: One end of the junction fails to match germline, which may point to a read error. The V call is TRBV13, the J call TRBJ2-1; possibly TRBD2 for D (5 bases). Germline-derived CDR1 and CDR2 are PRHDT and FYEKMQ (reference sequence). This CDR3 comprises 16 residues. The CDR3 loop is CASSLGLLSSYNEQFF. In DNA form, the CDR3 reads TGTGCCAGCAGCCTAGGACTGTTAAGCTCCTACAATGAGCAGTTCTTC.

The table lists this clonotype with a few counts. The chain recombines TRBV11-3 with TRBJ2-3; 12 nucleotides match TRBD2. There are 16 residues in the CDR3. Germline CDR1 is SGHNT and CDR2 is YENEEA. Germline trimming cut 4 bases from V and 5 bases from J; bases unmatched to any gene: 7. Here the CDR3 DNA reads TGTGCCAGCAGCTCCCGACTAGCGGGAGTCGAAGATACGCAGTATTTT. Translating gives CASSSRLAGVEDTQYF.

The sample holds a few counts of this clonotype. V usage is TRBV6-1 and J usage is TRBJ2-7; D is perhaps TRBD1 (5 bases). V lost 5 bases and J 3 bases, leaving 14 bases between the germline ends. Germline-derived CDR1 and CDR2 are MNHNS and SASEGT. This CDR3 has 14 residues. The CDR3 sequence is CASSSPDSNYEQYF. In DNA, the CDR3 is TGTGCCAGCAGTTCCCCCGACAGCAACTACGAGCAGTACTTC.

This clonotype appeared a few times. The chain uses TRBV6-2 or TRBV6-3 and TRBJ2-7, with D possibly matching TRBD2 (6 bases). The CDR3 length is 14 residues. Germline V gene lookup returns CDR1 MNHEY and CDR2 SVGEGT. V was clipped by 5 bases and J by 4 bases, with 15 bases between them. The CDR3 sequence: CASSSSGLTYEQYF. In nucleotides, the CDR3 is TGTGCCAGCAGTAGCTCGGGACTTACGTACGAGCAGTACTTC.

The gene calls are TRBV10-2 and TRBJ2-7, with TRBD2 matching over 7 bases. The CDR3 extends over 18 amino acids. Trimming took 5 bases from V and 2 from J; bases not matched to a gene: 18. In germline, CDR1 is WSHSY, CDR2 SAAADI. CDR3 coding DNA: TGCGCCAGCAGTTCTCGGTGGACTAGTGGGACTCTGCCCTACGAGCAGTACTTC. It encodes CASSSRWTSGTLPYEQYF.

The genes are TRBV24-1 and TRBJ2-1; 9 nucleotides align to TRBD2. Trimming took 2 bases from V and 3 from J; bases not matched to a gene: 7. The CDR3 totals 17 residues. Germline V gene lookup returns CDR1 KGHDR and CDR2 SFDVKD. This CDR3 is CATSDSLAGPSYNEQFF. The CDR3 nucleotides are TGTGCCACCAGTGATTCCCTAGCGGGGCCTAGCTACAATGAGCAGTTCTTC.

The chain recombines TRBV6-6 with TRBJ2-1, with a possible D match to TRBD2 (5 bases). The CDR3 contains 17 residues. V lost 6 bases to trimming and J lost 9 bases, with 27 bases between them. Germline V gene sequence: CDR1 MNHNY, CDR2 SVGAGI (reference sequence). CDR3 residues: CASRILVGRTSRGEQFF. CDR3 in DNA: TGTGCCAGCAGGATACTAGTGGGAAGGACCTCACGTGGTGAGCAGTTCTTC.

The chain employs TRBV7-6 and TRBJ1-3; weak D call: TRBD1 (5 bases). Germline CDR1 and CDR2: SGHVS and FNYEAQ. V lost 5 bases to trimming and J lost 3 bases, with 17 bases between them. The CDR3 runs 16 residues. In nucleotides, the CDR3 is TGTGCCAGCAGCCAAGACGGACGGGGGATTGGAAACACCATATATTTT. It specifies CASSQDGRGIGNTIYF.

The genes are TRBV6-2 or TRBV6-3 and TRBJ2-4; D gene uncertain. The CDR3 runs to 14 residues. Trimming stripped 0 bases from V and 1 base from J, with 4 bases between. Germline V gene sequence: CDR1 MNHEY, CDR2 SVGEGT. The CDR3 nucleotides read TGTGCCAGCAGTTACTCTTACGCCAAAAACATTCAGTACTTC. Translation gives CASSYSYAKNIQYF.

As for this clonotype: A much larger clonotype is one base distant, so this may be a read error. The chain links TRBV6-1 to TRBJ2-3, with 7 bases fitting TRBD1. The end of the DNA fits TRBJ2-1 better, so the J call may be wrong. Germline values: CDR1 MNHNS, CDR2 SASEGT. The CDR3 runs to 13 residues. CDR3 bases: TGTGCCAGCAAAGGGACAGATTACAATGAGCAGTTCTTC. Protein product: CASKGTDYNEQFF.

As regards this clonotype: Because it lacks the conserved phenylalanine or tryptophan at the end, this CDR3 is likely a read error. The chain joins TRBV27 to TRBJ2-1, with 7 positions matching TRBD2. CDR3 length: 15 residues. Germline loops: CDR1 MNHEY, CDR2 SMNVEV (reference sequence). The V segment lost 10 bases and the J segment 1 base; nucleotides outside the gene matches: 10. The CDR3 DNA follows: TGTGCCACCAGCCGAAGGGAGGGGTCCTACAATGAGCAGTTCTCC. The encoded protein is CATSRREGSYNEQFS.

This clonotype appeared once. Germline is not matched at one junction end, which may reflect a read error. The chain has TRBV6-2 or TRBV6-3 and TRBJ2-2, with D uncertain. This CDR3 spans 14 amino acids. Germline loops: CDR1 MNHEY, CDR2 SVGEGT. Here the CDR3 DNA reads TGTGCCAGCAGTTACTCCGGCGGCACCAGGGAGCTGTTTTTT. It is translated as CASSYSGGTRELFF.

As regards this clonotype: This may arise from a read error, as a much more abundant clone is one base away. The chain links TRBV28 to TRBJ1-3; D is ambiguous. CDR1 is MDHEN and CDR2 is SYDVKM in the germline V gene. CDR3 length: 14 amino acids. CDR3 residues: CASGFGHSGNTIYF. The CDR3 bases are TGTGCCAGCGGTTTTGGCCACTCTGGAAACACCATATATTTT.

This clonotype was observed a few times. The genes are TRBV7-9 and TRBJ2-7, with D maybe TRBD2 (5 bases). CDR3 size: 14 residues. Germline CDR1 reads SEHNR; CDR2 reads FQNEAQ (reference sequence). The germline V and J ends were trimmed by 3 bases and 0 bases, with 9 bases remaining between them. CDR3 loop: CASSFVRDSYEQYF. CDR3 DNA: TGTGCCAGCAGCTTTGTCCGGGACTCCTACGAGCAGTACTTC.

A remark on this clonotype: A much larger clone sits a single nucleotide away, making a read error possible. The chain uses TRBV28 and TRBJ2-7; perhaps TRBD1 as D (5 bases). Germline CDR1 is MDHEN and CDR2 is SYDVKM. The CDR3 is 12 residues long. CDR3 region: CAGSIDSYEQYF. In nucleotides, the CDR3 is TGTGCCGGCAGCATCGACAGCTACGAGCAGTACTTC.